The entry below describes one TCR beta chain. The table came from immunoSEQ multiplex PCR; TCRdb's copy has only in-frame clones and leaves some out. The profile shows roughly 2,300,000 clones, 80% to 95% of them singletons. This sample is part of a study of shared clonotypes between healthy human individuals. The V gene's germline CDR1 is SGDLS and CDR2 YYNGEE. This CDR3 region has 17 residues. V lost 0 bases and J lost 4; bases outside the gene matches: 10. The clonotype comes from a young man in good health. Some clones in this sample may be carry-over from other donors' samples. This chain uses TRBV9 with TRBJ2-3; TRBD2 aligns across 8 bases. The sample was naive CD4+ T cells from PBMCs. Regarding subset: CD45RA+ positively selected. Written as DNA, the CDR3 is TGTGCCAGCAGCGTAGGAATGTTAGCGGGATTGTCAGATACGCAGTATTTT. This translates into CASSVGMLAGLSDTQYF. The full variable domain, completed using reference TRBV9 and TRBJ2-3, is DSGVTQTPKHLITATGQRVTLRCSPRSGDLSVYWYQQSLDQGLQFLIQYYNGEERAKGNILERFSAQQFPDLHSELNLSSLELGDSALYFCASSVGMLAGLSDTQYFGPGTRLTVL.